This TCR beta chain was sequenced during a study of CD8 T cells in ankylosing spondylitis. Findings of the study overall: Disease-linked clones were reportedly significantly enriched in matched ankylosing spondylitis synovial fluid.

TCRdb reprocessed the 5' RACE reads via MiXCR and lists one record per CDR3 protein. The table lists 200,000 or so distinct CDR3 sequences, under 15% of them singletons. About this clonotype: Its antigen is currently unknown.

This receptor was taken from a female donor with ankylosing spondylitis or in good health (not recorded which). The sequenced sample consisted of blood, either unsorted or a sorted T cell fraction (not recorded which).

The CDR3 region is CASSLDADNEQFF. The CDR3 DNA reads as TGTGCCAGCAGCTTAGATGCGGACAATGAGCAGTTCTTC. The V call is TRBV7-9, the J call TRBJ2-1; D is uncertain. The CDR3 is made up of 13 amino acids. With 1 base removed from V and 5 bases from J, the gap between germline ends came to 6 bases. The germline CDR1 and CDR2 sequences are SEHNR and FQNEAQ (reference sequence).